A selection of T cell receptor beta chains follows, all from one sample in a study of blood T cell repertoires in COVID-19. Some clones are missing from TCRdb's copy, which holds only in-frame ones; the method was immunoSEQ multiplex PCR. The sample has around 60,000 clones, 75% to 85% seen once. The sequenced material came from peripheral blood. All receptors derive from a human donor in a cohort sampled during active COVID-19. The CDR3 runs from the conserved cysteine through the conserved F or W. D genes are given only for firm matches. The size entry is marked missing in some rows and otherwise reads once, few, many or a size class.

>TRBV10-3|NA|TRBJ2-3|NA
CAIKQASSTDTQYF
TGTGCCATCAAACAGGCCTCTAGCACAGATACGCAGTATTTT
>TRBV5-8|NA|TRBJ1-5|NA
CASSLSGDSNQPQHF
TGTGCCAGCAGCTTGTCCGGTGATAGCAATCAGCCCCAGCATTTT
>TRBV6-4|TRBD1|TRBJ2-1|NA
CSPGQGDGNEQFF
TGTTCACCGGGGCAGGGGGATGGGAATGAGCAGTTCTTC
>TRBV6-5|TRBD1|TRBJ1-2|NA
CASRAGTGDYGYTF
TGTGCCAGCAGAGCCGGGACAGGAGACTATGGCTACACCTTC
>TRBV19|TRBD2|TRBJ2-7|NA
CASRTSGSEQYF
TGTGCCAGTAGAACTAGCGGGAGCGAGCAGTACTTC
>TRBV6-5|TRBD2|TRBJ2-7|NA
CASSWGLAGTHEQYF
TGTGCCAGCAGTTGGGGACTAGCGGGAACTCATGAGCAGTACTTC
>TRBV18|TRBD1|TRBJ1-1|NA
CASIRQGGDEAFF
TGTGCCAGCATAAGACAGGGCGGGGATGAAGCTTTCTTT
>TRBV13|TRBD2|TRBJ2-7|many
CASSLGAGAYEQYF
TGTGCCAGCAGCTTAGGGGCGGGGGCCTACGAGCAGTACTTC
>TRBV28|NA|TRBJ2-7|NA
CASSFVAGVREQYF
TGTGCCAGCAGTTTTGTGGCGGGCGTGCGAGAGCAGTACTTC
>TRBV7-9|TRBD1|TRBJ1-1|NA
CASINRGGTEAFF
TGTGCCAGCATCAACAGGGGTGGGACTGAAGCTTTCTTT
>TRBV6-5|NA|TRBJ2-4|NA
CASSSLGILAKNIQYF
TGTGCCAGCAGTTCACTAGGGATCTTAGCCAAAAACATTCAGTACTTC
>TRBV9|NA|TRBJ2-2|NA
CASSVPPSAANTGELFF
TGTGCCAGCAGCGTCCCACCTAGTGCAGCTAACACCGGGGAGCTGTTTTTT
>TRBV2|TRBD1|TRBJ1-1|NA
CATTGTGGRDTEAFF
TGTGCCACCACCGGGACAGGGGGAAGGGACACTGAAGCTTTCTTT
>TRBV25-1|TRBD1|TRBJ1-1|NA
CASSDQGGLGTEAFF
TGTGCCAGCAGTGACCAGGGGGGATTAGGCACTGAAGCTTTCTTT
>TRBV6-5|NA|TRBJ1-3|NA
CAAHSSGNTIYF
TGTGCCGCACACAGCTCTGGAAACACCATATATTTT
>TRBV5-6|NA|TRBJ2-2|NA
CASSLVGGANTGELFF
TGTGCCAGCAGCTTGGTGGGGGGAGCGAACACCGGGGAGCTGTTTTTT
>TRBV3-1/TRBV3-2|TRBD1|TRBJ1-3|once
CASSPRDRGPSGNTIYF
TGTGCCAGCAGCCCGAGAGACAGGGGGCCTTCTGGAAACACCATATATTTT
>TRBV5-4|TRBD2|TRBJ2-1|NA
CASSLEGGRDNEQFF
TGTGCCAGCAGCTTGGAAGGCGGGAGGGATAATGAGCAGTTCTTC
>TRBV10-3|NA|TRBJ2-3|NA
CAISDAGDRGTQYF
TGTGCCATCAGTGACGCGGGAGACAGGGGTACGCAGTATTTT
>TRBV6-6|NA|TRBJ1-2|NA
CASSSQGYGYTF
TGTGCCAGCAGTTCCCAGGGCTATGGCTACACCTTC
>TRBV28|NA|TRBJ2-3|NA
CASSQQGRGGTDTQYF
TGTGCCAGCAGTCAACAGGGAAGGGGCGGCACAGATACGCAGTATTTT
>TRBV5-4|TRBD1|TRBJ2-7|once
CASSLDRANEQYF
TGTGCCAGCAGCCTGGACAGGGCCAACGAGCAGTACTTC
>TRBV13|NA|TRBJ1-1|NA
CASSLGLSRAKEAFF
TGTGCCAGCAGCTTAGGCCTAAGCAGGGCTAAAGAAGCTTTCTTT
>TRBV7-3|TRBD1|TRBJ2-7|NA
CASSLRGQGEQYF
TGTGCCAGCAGCTTAAGGGGACAGGGCGAGCAGTACTTC
>TRBV5-6|NA|TRBJ1-1|NA
CASSWGRQNTEAFF
TGTGCCAGCAGCTGGGGCAGGCAGAACACTGAAGCTTTCTTT
>TRBV4-2|TRBD1|TRBJ1-5|NA
CASSLTGVSPQHF
TGTGCCAGCAGCCTGACAGGGGTGAGCCCCCAGCATTTT
>TRBV29-1|NA|TRBJ2-1|many
CSVEGEEATYNEQFF
TGCAGCGTTGAAGGTGAGGAAGCGACCTACAATGAGCAGTTCTTC
>TRBV9|TRBD1|TRBJ2-2|NA
CASSVFGQGARAGELFF
TGTGCCAGCAGCGTCTTCGGACAGGGGGCGCGGGCCGGGGAGCTGTTTTTT
>TRBV5-1|TRBD1|TRBJ2-1|NA
CASSLPRDRGYNEQFF
TGCGCCAGCAGCTTGCCACGGGACAGGGGATACAATGAGCAGTTCTTC
>TRBV20-1|TRBD1|TRBJ1-1|NA
CSASDPRQGLNTEAFF
TGCAGTGCTAGTGACCCCCGACAGGGATTGAACACTGAAGCTTTCTTT
>TRBV30|TRBD2|TRBJ2-1|NA
CACKGKETGGPSSYNEQFF
TGTGCCTGCAAGGGTAAGGAAACGGGGGGGCCTAGCTCCTACAATGAGCAGTTCTTC
>TRBV19|TRBD2|TRBJ2-7|NA
CASSRPGLAGGYGFEQYF
TGTGCCAGTAGCAGACCCGGACTAGCGGGAGGTTACGGGTTCGAGCAGTACTTC